Described below is a single TCR beta chain sequence and its context. Its target is not known. This entry is derived from a study of tumor and adjacent non-tumor tissue in lung cancer. Study results and limitations: Significantly higher TCR diversity was found in tumor than normal lung. Tumor repertoires had a smaller top 100 clone share than normal lung.

This sample's RNA came from whole unsorted tissue. TCRbeta libraries were built with three rounds of nested PCR, modified from ARM-PCR. TCRdb re-derived calls from the multiplex PCR reads in MiXCR, one entry per CDR3 protein. The sample lists about 110,000 distinct CDR3 sequences, approximately 87% occurring once. The sequencing input was lung tumor tissue. This receptor was obtained from a man in his 70s with non-small cell lung cancer.

In DNA form, the CDR3 reads TGTGCCAGCAGCTTTGGGCTAGCGGTATACAATGAGCAGTTCTTC. As protein: CASSFGLAVYNEQFF. This rearrangement joins TRBV7-3 to TRBJ2-1, with 7 bases matching TRBD2. CDR3 length equals 15 residues. CDR1 is SGHTA and CDR2 is FQGTGA in the germline V gene. V was pared by 3 bases and J by 4 bases, with 6 bases of the junction left unmatched.